The clone carrying this T cell receptor (beta chain) was recorded a few times. These data belong to a study of human T cells and chemical hapten exposure. Study-wide background: Small volume differences among pooled libraries mainly caused per-sample TCR yield variation.

TCRdb analysed the RACE reads with MiXCR anew, one entry per CDR3 protein. Among around 200,000 distinct CDR3 sequences, around a quarter were seen once, and the ten largest hold approximately 2.3%. Per the germline V gene, CDR1 is ENHRY and CDR2 is SYGVKD. Trimming cost V 5 bases and J 2 bases; bases outside gene matches: 3. This CDR3 is built from 15 residues. Time point of the sample: patch test 3, about 24 weeks after DPC sensitization. Treatment noted: therapeutic diphenylcyclopropenone sensitization with weekly scalp DPC. The drawing of blood occurred before each patch test was applied. The TCR was taken from a woman aged 40 to 50 with alopecia areata. Some clones in this sample may be carry-over from other donors' samples. The chain has TRBV10-3 and TRBJ1-6, with 7 bases matching TRBD1. Sequenced material: whole blood, taken in connection with sensitization to the hapten diphenylcyclopropenone (DPC). The CDR3 loop is CAISPGTAYNSPLHF. The CDR3 DNA follows: TGTGCCATCAGTCCCGGGACAGCCTATAATTCACCCCTCCACTTT.